The 7 T cell receptor beta chains in this list originate from one sample, sequenced in a study of CD8 T cells in ankylosing spondylitis. TCRdb re-called the 5' RACE reads with MiXCR, one entry per CDR3 protein. The table lists 200,000 to 250,000 distinct CDR3 sequences, roughly a third of them singletons. Sequenced input: blood, either unsorted or a sorted T cell fraction (not recorded which). The receptors originated from a male donor with ankylosing spondylitis or in good health (not recorded which).

This clonotype was picked up a small number of times. The genes are TRBV4-1 and TRBJ1-2; no definite D call. The CDR3 runs 14 residues. The V gene's germline CDR1 is MGHRA and CDR2 YSYEKL. The V end lost 6 bases, the J end lost 4 bases, and 15 bases lay between the germline ends. The CDR3 reads CASRGSGGGYGYTF. The DNA of the CDR3 is TGCGCCAGCAGAGGATCGGGAGGAGGCTATGGCTACACCTTC.

The chain carries TRBV6-5 and TRBJ2-1, with D tentatively TRBD1 (6 bases). Trimming cost V 6 bases and J 9 bases, with 12 bases left between them. This CDR3 has 12 amino acids. The germline V gene encodes CDR1 MNHEY and CDR2 SVGAGI. The CDR3 sequence is CASRFRGAEQFF. CDR3 nucleotide sequence: TGTGCCAGCAGATTCAGGGGTGCTGAGCAGTTCTTC.

The rearrangement links TRBV9 to TRBJ2-3; 11 bases map to TRBD1. CDR3 length: 16 amino acids. V lost 4 bases to trimming and J lost 6 bases; unmatched junction nucleotides: 10. The germline V gene has CDR1 SGDLS and CDR2 YYNGEE. The CDR3 DNA is TGTGCCAGCAGCACGAGGAGCGGGGACAGGGGGGATACGCAGTATTTT. Protein product: CASSTRSGDRGDTQYF.

The CDR3 loop reads CASSFVQGVTEAFF. DNA for the CDR3: TGTGCCAGCAGCTTCGTCCAGGGAGTTACTGAAGCTTTCTTT. V and J are TRBV7-9 and TRBJ1-1; a weak D match, TRBD1 (5 bases). The germline V and J ends were trimmed by 3 bases and 5 bases, with 13 bases remaining between them. The CDR3 has 14 residues. The V gene's germline CDR1 is SEHNR and CDR2 FQNEAQ (reference sequence).

The V and J genes are TRBV4-2 and TRBJ2-7; D might be TRBD1 or TRBD2, each matching 5 bases. The CDR3 spans 14 residues. V lost 3 bases and J lost 6, with 15 bases in between. The germline V gene has CDR1 LGHNA and CDR2 YNFKEQ. The CDR3 spells CASSHRGTQSEQYF. CDR3 in DNA: TGTGCCAGCAGCCATCGGGGCACCCAAAGCGAGCAGTACTTC.

The gene calls are TRBV5-1 and TRBJ2-1; 7 nucleotides line up with TRBD1. This CDR3 spans 16 amino acids. The J segment lost 0 bases and the V segment lost 4 bases, leaving 7 bases of the junction unmatched. From germline, CDR1 is SGHRS and CDR2 YFSETQ. The CDR3: CASSLGQASSYNEQFF. The CDR3 DNA follows: TGCGCCAGCAGCCTTGGACAGGCGAGCTCCTACAATGAGCAGTTCTTC. The variable domain in full, with the rest retrieved from reference TRBV5-1 and TRBJ2-1, is KAGVTQTPRYLIKTRGQQVTLSCSPISGHRSVSWYQQTPGQGLQFLFEYFSETQRNKGNFPGRFSGRQFSNSRSEMNVSTLELGDSALYLCASSLGQASSYNEQFFGPGTRLTVL.

CDR3 DNA sequence: TGCAGTGCTTCATGGGCCAGCTCCTACGAGCAGTACTTC. It specifies CSASWASSYEQYF. The genes are TRBV20-1 and TRBJ2-7, with D unresolved. CDR1 is DFQATT and CDR2 is SNEGSKA in the germline V gene (reference sequence). This CDR3 has 13 residues. V was shortened by 5 bases and J by 0 bases, with 11 bases between the two germline ends.